These 17 T cell receptor beta chains were all obtained from the same sample, sequenced in a study of blood T cell repertoires in COVID-19. The protocol was immunoSEQ multiplex PCR, while the TCRdb copy is restricted to in-frame clones and leaves out a portion. Of more than 90,000 clones listed, 72% are singletons. Sequenced input: peripheral blood. The receptors shown here come from a woman aged 60-70 years in a cohort sampled during active or convalescent COVID-19.

This chain connects TRBV7-2 to TRBJ2-5; 10 bases fit TRBD2. The CDR3 runs to 14 residues. The germline V gene has CDR1 SGHTA and CDR2 FQGNSA. Trimming took 3 bases from V and 2 from J; bases not matched to a gene: 0. CDR3 amino acids: CASSFSGGQETQYF. The CDR3 DNA sequence: TGTGCCAGCAGCTTTAGCGGGGGGCAAGAGACCCAGTACTTC.

V gene TRBV19 combines with J gene TRBJ1-4; D is uncertain. V lost 4 bases, J lost 3 bases, and 9 bases lay in between. This CDR3 is 14 amino acids long. Germline-derived CDR1 and CDR2 are LNHDA and SQIVND (reference sequence). The CDR3 reads CASSNGGSNEKLFF. In DNA form, the CDR3 reads TGTGCCAGTAGTAATGGAGGGTCTAATGAAAAACTGTTTTTT.

The rearrangement joins TRBV4-1 to TRBJ1-6; 11 positions agree with TRBD1. The CDR3 runs 15 residues. CDR1 is MGHRA and CDR2 is YSYEKL in the germline V gene. V lost 4 bases, J lost 9 bases, and 5 bases stayed unmatched. Here the CDR3 reads CASSPRTGGISPLHF. The CDR3 DNA is TGCGCCAGCAGCCCCCGGACAGGGGGCATTTCACCCCTCCACTTT.

The chain combines TRBV19 with TRBJ2-7; 7 positions agree with TRBD1. Trimming removed 0 bases from V and 4 bases from J; junction bases left unmatched: 9. Germline V gene data show CDR1 as LNHDA and CDR2 as SQIVND (reference sequence). The CDR3 length is 16 residues. CDR3 nucleotides: TGTGCCAGTAGTATAGATCAACAGGGGAGCTCGTACGAGCAGTACTTC. This encodes CASSIDQQGSSYEQYF.

This CDR3 reads CASSLTSALGVSTQYF. The CDR3 DNA reads TGCGCCAGCAGCCTTACTAGCGCCCTCGGGGTGAGTACGCAGTATTTT. This chain uses TRBV4-1 with TRBJ2-3; 7 bases align to TRBD2. The CDR3 sequence is 16 residues long. From germline, CDR1 is MGHRA and CDR2 YSYEKL. With V trimmed by 4 bases and J by 8 bases, 15 bases remained unmatched.

CDR3 loop: CASSEDRVSLYGYTF. CDR3 DNA: TGTGCCAGCAGTGAAGACAGGGTCTCCCTCTATGGCTACACCTTC. The chain uses TRBV6-1 and TRBJ1-2; a weak D match, TRBD1 (6 bases). Per the germline V gene, CDR1 is MNHNS and CDR2 is SASEGT. The CDR3 extends over 15 amino acids. V was trimmed by 1 base and J by 4 bases, leaving 13 bases between them.

In regard to this clone: This sample includes further DNA sequences coding for the same CDR3. The chain uses TRBV30 and TRBJ1-3; no reliable D call. The CDR3 runs to 12 residues. The germline V gene encodes CDR1 GTSNPN and CDR2 SVGIG (reference sequence). Trimming shortened V by 1 base and J by 4 bases, and 5 bases separated the two germline ends. In DNA form, the CDR3 reads TGTGCCTGGAGTGACAACGGAAACACCATATATTTT. Protein sequence: CAWSDNGNTIYF.

Here the CDR3 DNA reads TGTGCCAGCACCGTAGGACTAGCGGGGGATACGCAGTATTTT. This gives the protein CASTVGLAGDTQYF. The chain links TRBV7-2 to TRBJ2-3, with 12 positions matching TRBD2. The germline gives CDR1 SGHTA, CDR2 FQGNSA. V trimming: 7 bases; J trimming: 6 bases; junction bases outside the gene matches: 5. This CDR3 spans 14 amino acids. The complete variable domain, with remaining parts taken from reference TRBV7-2 and TRBJ2-3, reads GAGVSQSPSNKVTEKGKDVELRCDPISGHTALYWYRQSLGQGLEFLIYFQGNSAPDKSGLPSDRFSAERTGGSVSTLTIQRTQQEDSAVYLCASTVGLAGDTQYFGPGTRLTVL.

The chain carries TRBV19 and TRBJ1-3; D is perhaps TRBD1 (5 bases). The CDR3 is 15 amino acids. Trimming stripped 3 bases from V and 0 bases from J, with 9 bases between. Germline values: CDR1 LNHDA, CDR2 SQIVND (reference sequence). The chain's CDR3 is CASSIQGRSGNTIYF. The CDR3 DNA is TGTGCCAGTAGTATTCAGGGTCGCTCTGGAAACACCATATATTTT. Full variable domain (remainder filled in from reference TRBV19 and TRBJ1-3): DGGITQSPKYLFRKEGQNVTLSCEQNLNHDAMYWYRQDPGQGLRLIYYSQIVNDFQKGDIAEGYSVSREKKESFPLTVTSAQKNPTAFYLCASSIQGRSGNTIYFGEGSWLTVV.

This clone was detected only once. The V call is TRBV18, the J call TRBJ1-1, with TRBD1 identical over 7 bases. The CDR3 extends over 16 amino acids. Unmatched junction bases numbered 12, after V lost 2 bases and J lost 6 bases. Germline lookup yields CDR1 KGHSH and CDR2 LQKENI. The CDR3 DNA is TGTGCCAGCTCACCAAGGGACAGTCGGGGATTCGCTGAAGCTTTCTTT. It specifies CASSPRDSRGFAEAFF.

V gene TRBV7-2 combines with J gene TRBJ2-5; 7 nucleotides agree with TRBD2. CDR3 size: 13 residues. The trim removed 4 bases at V and 3 bases at J, leaving 2 bases unmatched. CDR1 and CDR2 (germline): SGHTA, FQGNSA. CDR3 amino acids: CASSWGGEETQYF. Written as DNA, the CDR3 is TGTGCCAGCAGCTGGGGGGGAGAAGAGACCCAGTACTTC.

This clone was found a few times. The J gene is TRBJ1-1, the V gene TRBV3-1 (or the pseudogene TRBV3-2), with D possibly TRBD1 on 5 matching bases. The ends were cut back, 1 base at V and 0 bases at J, with 9 bases in the middle. The CDR3 loop spans 15 amino acids. Germline V gives CDR1 LGHDT, CDR2 YNNKEL (reference sequence). As DNA, the CDR3 is TGTGCCAGCAGCCAAGTCCAGGGCTTGAACACTGAAGCTTTCTTT. Its protein product is CASSQVQGLNTEAFF.

A few counts support this clone. The rearrangement uses TRBV20-1 and TRBJ1-2; maybe TRBD1 (6 bases). Per the germline V gene, CDR1 is DFQATT and CDR2 is SNEGSKA (reference sequence). The CDR3 covers 11 residues. V was trimmed by 4 bases and J by 4 bases, leaving 7 bases between them. DNA for the CDR3: TGCAGTGCTAAGGACAGCTATGGCTACACCTTC. Translation: CSAKDSYGYTF.

The J gene is TRBJ1-1, the V gene TRBV19; 8 positions agree with TRBD1. This CDR3 contains 17 residues. Trimming removed 1 base from V and 1 base from J; junction bases left unmatched: 8. The V gene's germline CDR1 is LNHDA and CDR2 SQIVND (reference sequence). The DNA of the CDR3 is TGTGCCAGTAGTATAGTAACCGGACAGGGATGGAACACTGAAGCTTTCTTT. As protein: CASSIVTGQGWNTEAFF. The full variable domain, rest sourced from reference TRBV19 and TRBJ1-1, is DGGITQSPKYLFRKEGQNVTLSCEQNLNHDAMYWYRQDPGQGLRLIYYSQIVNDFQKGDIAEGYSVSREKKESFPLTVTSAQKNPTAFYLCASSIVTGQGWNTEAFFGQGTRLTVV.

V gene TRBV27 combines with J gene TRBJ2-5; 15 bases line up with TRBD2. This CDR3 comprises 19 residues. The J segment lost 1 base and the V segment lost 0 bases, leaving 6 bases of the junction unmatched. Looked up from germline, CDR1 is MNHEY and CDR2 is SMNVEV (reference sequence). The CDR3 nucleotides read TGTGCCAGCAGTTTATCCCCGGGACTAGCGGGGGGTTCCCAAGAGACCCAGTACTTC. Protein product: CASSLSPGLAGGSQETQYF.

The chain uses TRBV4-2 and TRBJ2-1; possibly TRBD1 for D (6 bases). The germline V gene has CDR1 LGHNA and CDR2 YNFKEQ. The V gene lost 0 bases and the J gene lost 7 bases, with 19 bases spanning the gap. The CDR3 is made up of 17 amino acids. CDR3 amino acids: CASSQDMGAVTGNEQFF. CDR3 in DNA: TGTGCCAGCAGCCAAGATATGGGGGCTGTAACTGGGAATGAGCAGTTCTTC.

This rearrangement joins TRBV5-1 to TRBJ2-2, with a tentative D call TRBD2 (6 bases). Germline V gives CDR1 SGHRS, CDR2 YFSETQ. The CDR3 loop spans 15 amino acids. The ends were cut back, 1 base at V and 0 bases at J, with 7 bases in the middle. The CDR3 loop is CASSLIAANTGELFF. CDR3 coding DNA: TGCGCCAGCAGCTTGATAGCGGCGAACACCGGGGAGCTGTTTTTT. The full variable domain, in which reference TRBV5-1 and TRBJ2-2 provide the parts outside the CDR3, is KAGVTQTPRYLIKTRGQQVTLSCSPISGHRSVSWYQQTPGQGLQFLFEYFSETQRNKGNFPGRFSGRQFSNSRSEMNVSTLELGDSALYLCASSLIAANTGELFFGEGSRLTVL.